These 5 T cell receptor beta chains were sequenced from one sample in a study of glioma-infiltrating T cells after dendritic cell vaccination. Clones were read by immunoSEQ multiplex PCR, and TCRdb kept only the in-frame ones, dropping some. The table shows over 90,000 clones, with 81% occurring only once. The sequenced sample was blood, obtained before dendritic cell vaccination. Receptors originate from a human donor with glioblastoma.

This chain links TRBV5-1 with TRBJ2-5, with a possible D match to TRBD1 (5 bases). V lost 0 bases and J lost 4, with 10 bases in between. The CDR3 totals 14 residues. Germline V gene data show CDR1 as SGHRS and CDR2 as YFSETQ. The CDR3 DNA reads as TGCGCCAGCAGCTTGGGGCAGGGAATAGAGACCCAGTACTTC. This codes for CASSLGQGIETQYF.

This clone occurred once. The chain links TRBV18 to TRBJ1-5, with D possibly matching TRBD1 (6 bases). With 3 bases removed from V and 1 base from J, the gap between germline ends came to 7 bases. Germline-derived CDR1 and CDR2 are KGHSH and LQKENI. The CDR3 runs 14 residues. DNA for the CDR3: TGTGCCAGCTCACCCGGACAGAGCAATCAGCCCCAGCATTTT. Its protein product is CASSPGQSNQPQHF.

The rearrangement links TRBV6-1 to TRBJ1-2, with 7 bases identical to TRBD1. J lost 4 bases, V lost 1 base, and 9 bases had no gene match. From germline, CDR1 is MNHNS and CDR2 SASEGT. The CDR3 sequence is 16 residues long. The CDR3 nucleotides read TGTGCCAGCAGTGAAGGCGGGAACAGGGGTTTCTATGGCTACACCTTC. Its protein is CASSEGGNRGFYGYTF.

In this sample, this clone turned up once. In the same sample, other DNA sequences code for this CDR3. This rearrangement joins TRBV30 to TRBJ2-7; tentative D call: TRBD2 (6 bases). Germline V gene sequence: CDR1 GTSNPN, CDR2 SVGIG (reference sequence). V lost 3 bases and J 2 bases, leaving 11 bases between the germline ends. This CDR3 contains 13 residues. The CDR3 DNA sequence: TGTGCCTGGAGCCGGGGACTCGCCTACGAGCAGTACTTC. Translating it yields CAWSRGLAYEQYF.

This clone was recorded a few times. The J gene is TRBJ1-4, the V gene TRBV10-3; no reliable D call. V was pared by 3 bases and J by 8 bases, with 10 bases between. This CDR3 comprises 13 residues. Germline values: CDR1 ENHRY, CDR2 SYGVKD. The CDR3 protein is CAISESVQEKLFF. Written as DNA, the CDR3 is TGTGCCATCAGTGAAAGCGTCCAGGAAAAACTGTTTTTT.